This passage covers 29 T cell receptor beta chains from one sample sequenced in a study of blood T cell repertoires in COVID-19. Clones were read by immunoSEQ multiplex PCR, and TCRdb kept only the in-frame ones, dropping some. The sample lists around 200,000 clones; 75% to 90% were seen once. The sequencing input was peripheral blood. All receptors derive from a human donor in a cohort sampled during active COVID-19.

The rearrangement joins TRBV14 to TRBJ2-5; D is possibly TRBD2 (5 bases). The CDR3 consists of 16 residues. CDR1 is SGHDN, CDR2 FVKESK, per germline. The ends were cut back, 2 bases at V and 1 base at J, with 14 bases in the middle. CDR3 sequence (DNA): TGTGCCAGCAGCCAAAGAATCCTAGCTAGCCAAGAGACCCAGTACTTC. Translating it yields CASSQRILASQETQYF.

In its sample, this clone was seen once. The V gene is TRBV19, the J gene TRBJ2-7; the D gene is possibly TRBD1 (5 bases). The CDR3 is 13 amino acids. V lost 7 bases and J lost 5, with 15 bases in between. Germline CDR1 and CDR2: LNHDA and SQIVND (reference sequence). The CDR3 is CASTTGSWDEQYF. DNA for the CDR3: TGTGCCAGTACTACAGGTTCCTGGGACGAGCAGTACTTC.

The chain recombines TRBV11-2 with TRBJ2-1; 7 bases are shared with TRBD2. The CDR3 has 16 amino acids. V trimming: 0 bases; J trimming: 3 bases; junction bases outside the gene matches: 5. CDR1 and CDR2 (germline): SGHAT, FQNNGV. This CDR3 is CASSLERTRNYNEQFF. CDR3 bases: TGTGCCAGCAGCTTAGAAAGGACTAGGAACTACAATGAGCAGTTCTTC.

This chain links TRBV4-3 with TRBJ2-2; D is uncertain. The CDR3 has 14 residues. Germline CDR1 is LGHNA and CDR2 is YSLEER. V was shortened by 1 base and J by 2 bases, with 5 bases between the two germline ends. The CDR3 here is CASSQGHNTGELFF. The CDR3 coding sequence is TGCGCCAGCAGCCAAGGGCACAACACCGGGGAGCTGTTTTTT.

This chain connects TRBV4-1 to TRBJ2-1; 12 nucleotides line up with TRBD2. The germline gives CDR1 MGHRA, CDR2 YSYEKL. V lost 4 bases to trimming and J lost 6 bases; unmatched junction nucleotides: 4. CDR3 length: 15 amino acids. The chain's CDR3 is CASSLRTSGTNEQFF. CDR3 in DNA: TGCGCCAGCAGCCTCAGGACTAGCGGGACCAATGAGCAGTTCTTC.

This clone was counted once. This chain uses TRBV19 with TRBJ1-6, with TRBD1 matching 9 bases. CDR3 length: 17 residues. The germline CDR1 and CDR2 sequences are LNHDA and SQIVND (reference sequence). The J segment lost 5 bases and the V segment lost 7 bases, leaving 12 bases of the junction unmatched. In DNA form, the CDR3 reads TGTGCCAGTAAAAGTCAAAGGGACAGGGCGAATAATTCACCCCTCCACTTT. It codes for CASKSQRDRANNSPLHF. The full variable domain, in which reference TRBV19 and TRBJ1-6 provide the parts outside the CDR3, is DGGITQSPKYLFRKEGQNVTLSCEQNLNHDAMYWYRQDPGQGLRLIYYSQIVNDFQKGDIAEGYSVSREKKESFPLTVTSAQKNPTAFYLCASKSQRDRANNSPLHFGNGTRLTVT.

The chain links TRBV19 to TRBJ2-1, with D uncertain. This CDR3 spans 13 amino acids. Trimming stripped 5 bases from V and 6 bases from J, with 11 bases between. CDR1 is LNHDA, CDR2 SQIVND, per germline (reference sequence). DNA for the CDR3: TGTGCCAGTAGTGTAAACCCGGGCAATGAGCAGTTCTTC. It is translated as CASSVNPGNEQFF.

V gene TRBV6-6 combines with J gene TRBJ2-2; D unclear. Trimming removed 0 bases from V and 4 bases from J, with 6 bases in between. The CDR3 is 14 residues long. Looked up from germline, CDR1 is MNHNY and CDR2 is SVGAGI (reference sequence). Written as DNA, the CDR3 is TGTGCCAGCAGTTACTCTTGGGCCACCGGGGAGCTGTTTTTT. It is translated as CASSYSWATGELFF.

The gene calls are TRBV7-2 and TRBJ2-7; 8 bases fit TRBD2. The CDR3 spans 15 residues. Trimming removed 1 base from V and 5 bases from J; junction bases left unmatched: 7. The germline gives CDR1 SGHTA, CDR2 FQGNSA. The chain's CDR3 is CASSLVGGGSDEQYF. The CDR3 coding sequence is TGTGCCAGCAGCTTAGTCGGCGGGGGGTCGGACGAGCAGTACTTC.

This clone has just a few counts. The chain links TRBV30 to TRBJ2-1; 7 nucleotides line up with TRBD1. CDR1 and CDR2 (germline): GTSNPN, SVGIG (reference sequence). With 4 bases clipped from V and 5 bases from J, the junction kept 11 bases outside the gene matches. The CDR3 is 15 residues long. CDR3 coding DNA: TGTGCCTGGACTACCGTCGGGACAGTTAACAATGAGCAGTTCTTC. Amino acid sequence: CAWTTVGTVNNEQFF.

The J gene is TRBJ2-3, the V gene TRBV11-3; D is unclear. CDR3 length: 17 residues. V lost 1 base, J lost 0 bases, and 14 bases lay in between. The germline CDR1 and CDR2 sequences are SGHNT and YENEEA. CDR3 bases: TGTGCCAGCAGCTTAGGATCACTATCTTCTAGCACAGATACGCAGTATTTT. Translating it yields CASSLGSLSSSTDTQYF.

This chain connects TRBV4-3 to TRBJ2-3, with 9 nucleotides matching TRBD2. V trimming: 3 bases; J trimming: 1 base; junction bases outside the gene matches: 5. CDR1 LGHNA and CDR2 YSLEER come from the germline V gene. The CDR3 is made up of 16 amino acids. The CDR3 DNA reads TGCGCCAGCAGCCAGGAAGCGGGAGGCGGCACAGATACGCAGTATTTT. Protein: CASSQEAGGGTDTQYF.

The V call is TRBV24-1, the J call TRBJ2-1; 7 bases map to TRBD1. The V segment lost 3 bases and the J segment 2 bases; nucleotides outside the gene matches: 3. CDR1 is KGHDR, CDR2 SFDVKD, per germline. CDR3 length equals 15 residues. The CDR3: CATSDVQGPYNEQFF. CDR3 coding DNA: TGTGCCACCAGTGATGTACAGGGGCCCTACAATGAGCAGTTCTTC.

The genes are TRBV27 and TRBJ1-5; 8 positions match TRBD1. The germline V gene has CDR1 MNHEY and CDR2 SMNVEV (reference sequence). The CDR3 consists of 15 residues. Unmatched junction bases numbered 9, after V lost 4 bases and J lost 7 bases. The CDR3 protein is CASSSSGQGWQPQHF. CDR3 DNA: TGTGCCAGCAGTTCCTCTGGACAGGGATGGCAGCCCCAGCATTTT.

CDR3 loop: CASSPPGQKRGNTEAFF. The CDR3 DNA is TGTGCCAGCTCACCTCCGGGACAGAAAAGGGGGAACACTGAAGCTTTCTTT. This chain joins TRBV18 and TRBJ1-1, with 7 bases identical to TRBD1. The CDR3 consists of 17 residues. V was pared by 3 bases and J by 1 base, with 11 bases of the junction left unmatched. The V gene's germline CDR1 is KGHSH and CDR2 LQKENI.

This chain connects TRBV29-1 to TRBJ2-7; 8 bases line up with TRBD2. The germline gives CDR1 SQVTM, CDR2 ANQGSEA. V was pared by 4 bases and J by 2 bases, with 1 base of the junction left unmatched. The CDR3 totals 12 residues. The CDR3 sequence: CSVAGGTYEQYF. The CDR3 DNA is TGCAGCGTTGCGGGGGGGACCTACGAGCAGTACTTC.

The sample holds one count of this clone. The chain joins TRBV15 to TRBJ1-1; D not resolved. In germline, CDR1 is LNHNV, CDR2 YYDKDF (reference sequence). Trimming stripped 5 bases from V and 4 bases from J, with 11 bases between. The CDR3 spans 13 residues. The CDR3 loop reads CATSSELSTEAFF. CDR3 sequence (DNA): TGTGCCACCAGCTCCGAGCTGAGCACTGAAGCTTTCTTT.

The CDR3 protein is CASSNLAGGGVYEQYF. The CDR3 DNA follows: TGTGCCAGCAGCAACCTAGCGGGGGGAGGGGTATACGAGCAGTACTTC. This chain connects TRBV5-4 to TRBJ2-7; 11 nucleotides agree with TRBD2. Losses at the gene ends were 4 bases for V and 4 bases for J; bases not matched to a gene: 10. The CDR3 has 16 residues. Germline-derived CDR1 and CDR2 are SGHNT and YYREEE (reference sequence).

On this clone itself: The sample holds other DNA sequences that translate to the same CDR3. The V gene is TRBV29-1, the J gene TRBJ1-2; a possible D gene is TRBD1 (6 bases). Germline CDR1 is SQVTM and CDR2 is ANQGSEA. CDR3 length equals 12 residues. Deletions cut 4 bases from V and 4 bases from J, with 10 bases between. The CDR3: CSVVGAGYGYTF. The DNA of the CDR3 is TGCAGCGTTGTGGGGGCGGGCTATGGCTACACCTTC.

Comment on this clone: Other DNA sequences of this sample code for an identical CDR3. CDR3 nucleotide sequence: TGTGCCAGCAGCTCAACCTACGAGCAGTACTTC. This translates into CASSSTYEQYF. V gene TRBV7-9 combines with J gene TRBJ2-7; D remains ambiguous. Germline CDR1 and CDR2: SEHNR and FQNEAQ (reference sequence). The CDR3 is made up of 11 amino acids. Between the trimmed V and J ends, which lost 4 bases and 2 bases, there was a span of 3 bases.

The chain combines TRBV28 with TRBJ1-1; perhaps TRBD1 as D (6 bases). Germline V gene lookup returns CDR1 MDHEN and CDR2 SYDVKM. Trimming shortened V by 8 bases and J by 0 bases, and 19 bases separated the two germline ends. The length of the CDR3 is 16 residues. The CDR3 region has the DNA TGTGCCAGCCGAAAACTCGGGACACCTATGAACACTGAAGCTTTCTTT. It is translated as CASRKLGTPMNTEAFF.

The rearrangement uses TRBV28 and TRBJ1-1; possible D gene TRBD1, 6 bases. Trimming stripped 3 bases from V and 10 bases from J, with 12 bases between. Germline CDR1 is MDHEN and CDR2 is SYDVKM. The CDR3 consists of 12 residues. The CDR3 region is CASSLGGRLAFF. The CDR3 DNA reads TGTGCCAGCAGTTTGGGGGGGCGCCTAGCTTTCTTT.

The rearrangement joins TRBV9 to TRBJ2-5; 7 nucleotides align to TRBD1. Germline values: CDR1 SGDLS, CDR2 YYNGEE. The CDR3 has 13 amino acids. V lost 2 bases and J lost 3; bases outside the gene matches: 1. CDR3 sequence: CASSVGTEETQYF. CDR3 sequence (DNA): TGTGCCAGCAGCGTGGGGACAGAAGAGACCCAGTACTTC.

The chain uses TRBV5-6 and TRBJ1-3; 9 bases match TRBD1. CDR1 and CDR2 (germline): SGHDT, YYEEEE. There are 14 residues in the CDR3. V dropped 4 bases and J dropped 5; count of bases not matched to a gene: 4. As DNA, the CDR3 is TGTGCCAGCAGCCAGGACAGGGGACGAAACACCATATATTTT. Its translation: CASSQDRGRNTIYF.

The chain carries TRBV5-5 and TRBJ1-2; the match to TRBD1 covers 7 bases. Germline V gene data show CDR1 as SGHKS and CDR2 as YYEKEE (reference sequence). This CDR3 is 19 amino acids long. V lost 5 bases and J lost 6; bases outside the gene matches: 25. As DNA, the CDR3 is TGTGCCAGCAGTAGGTTTGCCTCCAGCCGTGTAGGGGGCGAGGATGGCTACACCTTC. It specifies CASSRFASSRVGGEDGYTF.

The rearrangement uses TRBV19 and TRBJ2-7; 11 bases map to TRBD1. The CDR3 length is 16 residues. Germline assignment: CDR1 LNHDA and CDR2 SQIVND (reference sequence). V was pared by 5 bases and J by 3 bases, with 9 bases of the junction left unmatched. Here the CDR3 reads CASSPISGTGGYEQYF. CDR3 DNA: TGTGCCAGTAGTCCCATTTCCGGGACAGGGGGCTACGAGCAGTACTTC.

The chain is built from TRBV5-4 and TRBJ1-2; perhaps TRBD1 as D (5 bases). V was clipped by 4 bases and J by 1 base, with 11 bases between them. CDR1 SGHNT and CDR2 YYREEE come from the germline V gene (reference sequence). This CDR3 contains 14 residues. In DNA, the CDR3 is TGTGCCAGCAGCCTTATGACAGTTAACTATGGCTACACCTTC. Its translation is CASSLMTVNYGYTF.

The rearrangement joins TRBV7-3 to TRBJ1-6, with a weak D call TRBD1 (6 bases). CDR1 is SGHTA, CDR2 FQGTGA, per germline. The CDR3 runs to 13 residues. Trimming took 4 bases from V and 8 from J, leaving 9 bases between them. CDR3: CASSSTGYSPLHF. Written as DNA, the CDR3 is TGTGCCAGCAGCTCCACAGGGTATTCACCCCTCCACTTT.

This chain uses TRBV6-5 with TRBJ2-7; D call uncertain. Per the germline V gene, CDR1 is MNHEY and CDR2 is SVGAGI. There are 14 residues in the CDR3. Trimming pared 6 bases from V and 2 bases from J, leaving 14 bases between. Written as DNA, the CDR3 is TGTGCCAGCAGCCTCGACACGCCGCCCTACGAGCAGTACTTC. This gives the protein CASSLDTPPYEQYF.